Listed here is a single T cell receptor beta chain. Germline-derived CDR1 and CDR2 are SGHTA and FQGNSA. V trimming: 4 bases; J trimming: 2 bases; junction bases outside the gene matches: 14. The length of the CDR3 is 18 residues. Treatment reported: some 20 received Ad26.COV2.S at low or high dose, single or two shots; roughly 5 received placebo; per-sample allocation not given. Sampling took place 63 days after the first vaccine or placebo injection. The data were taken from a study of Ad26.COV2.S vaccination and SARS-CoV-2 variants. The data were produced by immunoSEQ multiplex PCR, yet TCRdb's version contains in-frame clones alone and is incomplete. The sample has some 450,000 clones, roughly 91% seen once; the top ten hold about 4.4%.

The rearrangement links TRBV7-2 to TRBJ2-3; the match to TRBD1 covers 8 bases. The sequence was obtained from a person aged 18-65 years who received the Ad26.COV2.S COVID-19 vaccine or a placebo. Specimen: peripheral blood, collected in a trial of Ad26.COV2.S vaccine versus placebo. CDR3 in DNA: TGTGCCAGCAGCTCGCGCCTAATCGGACAGGGAAACACAGATACGCAGTATTTT. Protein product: CASSSRLIGQGNTDTQYF. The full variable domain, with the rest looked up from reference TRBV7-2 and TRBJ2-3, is GAGVSQSPSNKVTEKGKDVELRCDPISGHTALYWYRQSLGQGLEFLIYFQGNSAPDKSGLPSDRFSAERTGGSVSTLTIQRTQQEDSAVYLCASSSRLIGQGNTDTQYFGPGTRLTVL.